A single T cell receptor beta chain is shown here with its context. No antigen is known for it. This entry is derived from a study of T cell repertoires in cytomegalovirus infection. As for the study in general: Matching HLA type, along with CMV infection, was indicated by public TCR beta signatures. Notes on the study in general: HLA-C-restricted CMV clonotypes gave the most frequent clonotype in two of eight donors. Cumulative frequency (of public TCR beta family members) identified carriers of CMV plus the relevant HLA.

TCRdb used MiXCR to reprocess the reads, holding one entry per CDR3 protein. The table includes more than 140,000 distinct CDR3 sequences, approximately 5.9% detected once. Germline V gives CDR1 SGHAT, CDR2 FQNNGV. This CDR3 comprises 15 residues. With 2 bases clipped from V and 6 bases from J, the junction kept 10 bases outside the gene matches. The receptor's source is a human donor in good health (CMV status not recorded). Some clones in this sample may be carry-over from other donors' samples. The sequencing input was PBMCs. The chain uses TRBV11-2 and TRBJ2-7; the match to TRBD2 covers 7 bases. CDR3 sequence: CASSLKASGFGEQYF. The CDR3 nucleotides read TGTGCCAGCAGCTTAAAGGCTAGCGGCTTTGGCGAGCAGTACTTC.